The 21 T cell receptor beta chains below all came from one sample that was sequenced in a study of blood T cell repertoires in COVID-19. Clones were sequenced by immunoSEQ multiplex PCR, and TCRdb holds only the in-frame ones, with some missing. The sample lists 80,000 or so clones, roughly 80% occurring once. Sequenced sample: peripheral blood. These receptors came from a woman aged 70 to 79 with acute or convalescent COVID-19.

The chain uses TRBV7-8 and TRBJ2-1, with D unresolved. V was trimmed by 3 bases and J by 5 bases, leaving 2 bases between them. CDR1 and CDR2 (germline): SGHVS, FQNEAQ. The CDR3 is made up of 11 amino acids. CDR3 sequence reads: CASSFNNEQFF. The CDR3 region has the DNA TGTGCCAGCAGCTTCAACAATGAGCAGTTCTTC.

The chain is built from TRBV7-2 and TRBJ2-2; 8 bases match TRBD1. This CDR3 has 16 residues. Germline lookup yields CDR1 SGHTA and CDR2 FQGNSA. With V trimmed by 2 bases and J by 0 bases, 2 bases remained unmatched. The CDR3 DNA sequence: TGTGCCAGCAGCTTATCGGGACAGGCGAACACCGGGGAGCTGTTTTTT. Translated, it gives CASSLSGQANTGELFF.

This clone was seen once. The V and J genes are TRBV9 and TRBJ2-7, with TRBD1 matching 8 bases. This CDR3 region has 16 residues. Germline V gene data show CDR1 as SGDLS and CDR2 as YYNGEE. The V segment lost 4 bases and the J segment 6 bases; nucleotides outside the gene matches: 15. CDR3 protein: CASSPQLDRVLLEQYF. The CDR3 bases are TGTGCCAGCAGCCCCCAGTTGGACAGGGTCTTGCTCGAGCAGTACTTC.

J is TRBJ2-2 and V is TRBV29-1; 7 bases fit TRBD1. V lost 5 bases and J lost 4; bases outside the gene matches: 7. CDR1 SQVTM and CDR2 ANQGSEA come from the germline V gene. This CDR3 region has 14 residues. CDR3 coding DNA: TGCAGCGTTCAACAGGGGTTGCGCACCGGGGAGCTGTTTTTT. Translation gives CSVQQGLRTGELFF.

This chain uses TRBV6-6 with TRBJ2-1, with 12 bases that match TRBD2. The CDR3 contains 21 residues. Trimming took 5 bases from V and 6 from J; bases not matched to a gene: 23. Germline CDR1 and CDR2: MNHNY and SVGAGI (reference sequence). As DNA, the CDR3 is TGTGCCAGCAGTCGCCTCAACCTAGCGGGAGGGCTCCCCAAAGTGGCCAATGAGCAGTTCTTC. Translating gives CASSRLNLAGGLPKVANEQFF.

The V gene is TRBV10-3, the J gene TRBJ2-1; the match to TRBD2 covers 10 bases. J was trimmed by 8 bases and V by 7 bases; bases with no gene match: 5. The CDR3 contains 13 residues. The germline gives CDR1 ENHRY, CDR2 SYGVKD. This CDR3 reads CAINRAGGDEQFF. CDR3 bases: TGTGCCATCAACAGAGCGGGAGGGGATGAGCAGTTCTTC.

V usage is TRBV2 and J usage is TRBJ1-2; no firm D call. With 4 bases removed from V and 0 bases from J, the gap between germline ends came to 9 bases. The CDR3 is 14 residues long. Germline V gene data show CDR1 as SNHLY and CDR2 as FYNNEI. This CDR3 reads CASSAEIPNYGYTF. In nucleotides, the CDR3 is TGTGCCAGCAGTGCCGAGATCCCTAACTATGGCTACACCTTC.

The J gene is TRBJ1-4, the V gene TRBV2; TRBD1 matches 11 bases. This CDR3 contains 13 residues. CDR1 and CDR2 from the germline V gene are SNHLY and FYNNEI. V was pared by 4 bases and J by 17 bases, with 9 bases of the junction left unmatched. CDR3 nucleotides: TGTGCCAGCAGTGCATCTAAGGGACAGGGGGTCTTTTTT. It codes for CASSASKGQGVFF. The whole variable domain, filled in from reference TRBV2 and TRBJ1-4, reads EPEVTQTPSHQVTQMGQEVILRCVPISNHLYFYWYRQILGQKVEFLVSFYNNEISEKSEIFDDQFSVERPDGSNFTLKIRSTKLEDSAMYFCASSASKGQGVFFGSGTQLSVL.

The chain links TRBV6-1 to TRBJ1-1; D is possibly TRBD1 (6 bases). This CDR3 comprises 15 residues. Germline V gene sequence: CDR1 MNHNS, CDR2 SASEGT. V was trimmed by 1 base and J by 5 bases, leaving 14 bases between them. CDR3 protein: CASSEVGQGSTEAFF. The CDR3 DNA sequence: TGTGCCAGCAGTGAAGTAGGCCAGGGGAGTACTGAAGCTTTCTTT.

The rearrangement links TRBV27 to TRBJ1-2; D might be TRBD1 (6 bases). Germline CDR1 reads MNHEY; CDR2 reads SMNVEV (reference sequence). The CDR3 length is 15 residues. V lost 8 bases and J lost 9, with 25 bases in between. CDR3 loop: CASCVGQGPCYSYTF. The CDR3 DNA reads as TGTGCCAGCTGCGTTGGGCAGGGGCCTTGTTATAGCTACACCTTC.

The chain links TRBV6-1 to TRBJ1-6; D gene unclear. CDR1 is MNHNS, CDR2 SASEGT, per germline. The CDR3 consists of 14 residues. The V end lost 3 bases, the J end lost 10 bases, and 13 bases lay between the germline ends. Here the CDR3 reads CASSEMAGTSPLHF. The CDR3 bases are TGTGCCAGCAGTGAGATGGCAGGCACCTCACCCCTCCACTTT.

The chain uses TRBV5-1 and TRBJ2-2; D remains unclear. Trimming removed 0 bases from V and 2 bases from J, with 5 bases in between. Germline CDR1 SGHRS, CDR2 YFSETQ. The CDR3 has 14 residues. This CDR3 reads CASSLALNTGELFF. CDR3 coding DNA: TGCGCCAGCAGCTTGGCCCTTAACACCGGGGAGCTGTTTTTT.

The V and J genes are TRBV7-7 and TRBJ2-3; TRBD2 is a possible D gene (6 bases). This CDR3 spans 14 amino acids. V shed 5 bases and J shed 6 bases, with 15 bases lying between them. Germline CDR1 is SSHAT and CDR2 is FNYEAQ (reference sequence). The chain's CDR3 is CASSPQTRSDTQYF. The CDR3, as DNA: TGTGCCAGCAGCCCCCAGACTAGATCGGATACGCAGTATTTT.

This sequence joins TRBV4-1 and TRBJ1-3; D is possibly TRBD1 (5 bases). The V end was cut by 5 bases, the J end by 2 bases, with 22 bases between. The CDR3 has 18 amino acids. In germline, CDR1 is MGHRA, CDR2 YSYEKL. CDR3 DNA sequence: TGCGCCAGCAGCGTACGAAACATACAGGATTTGGCTGGAAACACCATATATTTT. It specifies CASSVRNIQDLAGNTIYF.

The chain recombines TRBV27 with TRBJ2-1; the match to TRBD1 covers 9 bases. J lost 4 bases, V lost 5 bases, and 15 bases had no gene match. The CDR3 contains 18 residues. CDR1 and CDR2 from the germline V gene are MNHEY and SMNVEV (reference sequence). The CDR3 spells CASSTPWTGQGSYNEQFF. CDR3 coding DNA: TGTGCCAGCAGTACCCCCTGGACCGGACAGGGGAGTTACAATGAGCAGTTCTTC.

The chain joins TRBV5-1 to TRBJ1-1; D remains unclear. The CDR3 totals 15 residues. Per the germline V gene, CDR1 is SGHRS and CDR2 is YFSETQ. The ends were cut back, 4 bases at V and 5 bases at J, with 18 bases in the middle. CDR3 amino acids: CASSPISGWLTEAFF. The CDR3 bases are TGCGCCAGCAGCCCTATCTCGGGGTGGTTAACTGAAGCTTTCTTT.

The rearrangement links TRBV6-5 to TRBJ2-3; the match to TRBD2 covers 8 bases. The CDR3 is 15 residues long. Germline assignment: CDR1 MNHEY and CDR2 SVGAGI. V was pared by 2 bases and J by 4 bases, with 5 bases of the junction left unmatched. In DNA, the CDR3 is TGTGCCAGCAGTTACCAAGCGGGAGAACCAGATACGCAGTATTTT. Protein product: CASSYQAGEPDTQYF.

The chain uses TRBV2 and TRBJ1-1; TRBD1 might be the D (6 bases). Trimming removed 4 bases at V and 4 bases at J, with 13 bases between. From germline, CDR1 is SNHLY and CDR2 FYNNEI. The CDR3 spans 14 residues. The CDR3 sequence: CASSAERGGTEAFF. Here the CDR3 DNA reads TGTGCCAGCAGTGCGGAAAGGGGGGGCACTGAAGCTTTCTTT.

The chain is built from TRBV7-9 and TRBJ2-3; maybe TRBD1 (6 bases). The CDR3 runs 18 residues. V dropped 2 bases and J dropped 2 bases, with 20 bases sitting between them. Germline lookup yields CDR1 SEHNR and CDR2 FQNEAQ (reference sequence). The CDR3 nucleotides are TGTGCCAGCAGCTTACCAACCGGACAGCTAGGGGCCACAGATACGCAGTATTTT. This sequence encodes CASSLPTGQLGATDTQYF.

This chain links TRBV2 with TRBJ2-7; D is unresolved. Deletions cut 4 bases from V and 1 base from J, with 14 bases between. The CDR3 loop spans 15 amino acids. The germline V gene encodes CDR1 SNHLY and CDR2 FYNNEI. The DNA for the CDR3 is TGTGCCAGCAGTGCCCAGGCAGTAGAGTCCTACGAGCAGTACTTC. It encodes CASSAQAVESYEQYF.

V usage is TRBV18 and J usage is TRBJ2-7, with 9 bases lining up with TRBD2. The trim removed 3 bases at V and 2 bases at J, leaving 14 bases unmatched. This CDR3 comprises 18 residues. Germline V lookup: CDR1 KGHSH, CDR2 LQKENI. CDR3 nucleotide sequence: TGTGCCAGCTCACCTTATGCCATGAAGCGGGAGGTCCCCTACGAGCAGTACTTC. This gives the protein CASSPYAMKREVPYEQYF.